This TCR beta chain came from a study of regulatory T cells in long-lasting Graves disease. Study at large: Positive TSH receptor antibodies alongside over 5 years of antithyroid drugs were what marked Graves' disease as persistent.

Many counts were recorded for this clonotype. Its antigen is unknown. For TCR beta, libraries came from iRepertoire HTBI primers and Arm-PCR of CDR3 regions. TCRdb called the multiplex PCR reads again in MiXCR, with one record for every CDR3 protein. The sample includes roughly 400,000 distinct CDR3 sequences, under 25% seen only once; the top ten take around 21%. V was cut by 4 bases and J by 5 bases, with 11 bases left in between. CDR3 length: 13 residues. Germline V gene lookup returns CDR1 MDHEN and CDR2 SYDVKM. Overall study findings and caveats: Preferential use of TRBV28, TRBJ1-2 and TRBJ2-5 was seen in persistent disease.

The time point denotes: persistent/refractory GD, antithyroid drugs over 5 years with positive TRAb. There was RNA extracted from PBMCs, and the TCR library was made from it. The specimen was peripheral blood mononuclear cells (PBMCs), collected when the disease was refractory, from a patient treated with antithyroid drugs. This chain joins TRBV28 and TRBJ1-1, with unresolved D. The sequence was obtained from a female donor with Graves disease. The CDR3 bases are TGTGCCAGCAGTTCGGCGGGCTTGACTGAAGCTTTCTTT. As protein: CASSSAGLTEAFF.